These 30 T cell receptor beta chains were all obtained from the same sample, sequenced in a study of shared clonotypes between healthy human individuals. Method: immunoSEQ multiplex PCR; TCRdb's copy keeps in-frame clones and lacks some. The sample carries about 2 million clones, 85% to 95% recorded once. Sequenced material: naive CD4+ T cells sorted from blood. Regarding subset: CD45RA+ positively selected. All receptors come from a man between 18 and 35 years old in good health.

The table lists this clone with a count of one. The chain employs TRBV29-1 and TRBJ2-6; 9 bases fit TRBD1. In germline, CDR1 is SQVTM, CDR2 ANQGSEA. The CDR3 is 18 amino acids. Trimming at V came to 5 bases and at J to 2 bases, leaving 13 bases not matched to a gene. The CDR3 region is CSVITGTGYYPGANVLTF. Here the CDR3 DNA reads TGCAGCGTTATAACCGGGACAGGGTATTATCCTGGGGCCAACGTCCTGACTTTC.

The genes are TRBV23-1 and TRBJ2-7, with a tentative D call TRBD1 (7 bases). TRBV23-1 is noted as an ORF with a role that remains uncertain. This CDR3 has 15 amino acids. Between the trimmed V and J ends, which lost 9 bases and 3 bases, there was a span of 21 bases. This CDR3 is CASPSLTGTFYEQYF. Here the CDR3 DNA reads TGCGCCAGTCCGAGCTTGACAGGGACTTTCTACGAGCAGTACTTC.

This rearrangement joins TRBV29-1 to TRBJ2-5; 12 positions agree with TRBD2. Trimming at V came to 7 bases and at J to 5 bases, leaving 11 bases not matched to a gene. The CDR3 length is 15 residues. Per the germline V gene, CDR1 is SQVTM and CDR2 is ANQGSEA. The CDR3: CSAEPSGGAGETQYF. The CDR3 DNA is TGCAGCGCAGAACCTAGCGGGGGGGCCGGGGAGACCCAGTACTTC.

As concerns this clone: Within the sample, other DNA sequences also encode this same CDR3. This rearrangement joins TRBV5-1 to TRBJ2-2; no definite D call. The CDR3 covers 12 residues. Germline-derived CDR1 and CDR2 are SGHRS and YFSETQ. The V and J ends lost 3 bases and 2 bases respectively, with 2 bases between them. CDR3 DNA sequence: TGCGCCAGCAGCTCAAACACCGGGGAGCTGTTTTTT. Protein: CASSSNTGELFF.

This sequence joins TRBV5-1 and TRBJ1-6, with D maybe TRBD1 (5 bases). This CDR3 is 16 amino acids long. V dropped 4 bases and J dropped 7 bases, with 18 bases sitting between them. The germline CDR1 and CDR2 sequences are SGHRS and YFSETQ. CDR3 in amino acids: CASSQSVRGSNSPLHF. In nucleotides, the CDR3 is TGCGCCAGCAGCCAAAGTGTTCGGGGGTCCAATTCACCCCTCCACTTT.

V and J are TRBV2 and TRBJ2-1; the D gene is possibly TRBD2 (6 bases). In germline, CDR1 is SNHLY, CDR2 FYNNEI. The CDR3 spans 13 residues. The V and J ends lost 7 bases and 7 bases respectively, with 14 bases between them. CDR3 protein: CASKPTGGNEQFF. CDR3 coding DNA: TGTGCCAGCAAACCCACAGGAGGGAATGAGCAGTTCTTC.

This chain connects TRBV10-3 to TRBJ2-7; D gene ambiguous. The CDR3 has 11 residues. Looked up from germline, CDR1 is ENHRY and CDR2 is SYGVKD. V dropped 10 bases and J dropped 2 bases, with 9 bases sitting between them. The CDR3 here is CATSNPYEQYF. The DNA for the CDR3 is TGTGCCACGAGCAACCCCTACGAGCAGTACTTC.

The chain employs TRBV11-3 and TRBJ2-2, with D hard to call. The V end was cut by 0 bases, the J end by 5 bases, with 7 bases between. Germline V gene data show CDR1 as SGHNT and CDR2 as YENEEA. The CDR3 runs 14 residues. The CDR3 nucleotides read TGTGCCAGCAGCTTAGATCGGGCGACCGGGGAGCTGTTTTTT. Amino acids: CASSLDRATGELFF.

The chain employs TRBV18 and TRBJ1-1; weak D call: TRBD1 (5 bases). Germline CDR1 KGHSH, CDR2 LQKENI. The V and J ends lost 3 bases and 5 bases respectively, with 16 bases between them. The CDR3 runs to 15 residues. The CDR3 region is CASSPPSRGGTEAFF. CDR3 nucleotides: TGTGCCAGCTCACCTCCCTCAAGGGGAGGGACTGAAGCTTTCTTT.

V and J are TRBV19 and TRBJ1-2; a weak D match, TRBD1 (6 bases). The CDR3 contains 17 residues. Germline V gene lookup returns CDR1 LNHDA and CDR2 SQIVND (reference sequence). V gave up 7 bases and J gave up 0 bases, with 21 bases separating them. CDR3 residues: CASTKTGGASPNYGYTF. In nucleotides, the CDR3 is TGTGCCAGTACCAAGACGGGGGGGGCAAGCCCTAACTATGGCTACACCTTC.

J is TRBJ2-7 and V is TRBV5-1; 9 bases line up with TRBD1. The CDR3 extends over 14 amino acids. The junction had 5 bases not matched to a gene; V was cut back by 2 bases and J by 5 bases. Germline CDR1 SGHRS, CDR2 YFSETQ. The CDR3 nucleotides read TGCGCCAGCAGCTTAACAGGGGGCTTGAACGAGCAGTACTTC. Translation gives CASSLTGGLNEQYF.

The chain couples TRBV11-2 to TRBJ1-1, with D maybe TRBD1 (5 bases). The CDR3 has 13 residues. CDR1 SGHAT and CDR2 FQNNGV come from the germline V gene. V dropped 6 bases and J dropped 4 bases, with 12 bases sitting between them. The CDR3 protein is CASRKLGGTEAFF. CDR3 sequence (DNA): TGTGCCAGCAGGAAGCTGGGGGGCACTGAAGCTTTCTTT.

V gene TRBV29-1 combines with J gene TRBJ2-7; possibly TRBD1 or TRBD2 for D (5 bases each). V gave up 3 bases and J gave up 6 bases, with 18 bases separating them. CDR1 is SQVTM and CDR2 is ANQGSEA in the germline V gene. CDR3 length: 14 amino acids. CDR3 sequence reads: CSVEVAGYSVEQYF. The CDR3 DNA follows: TGCAGCGTTGAGGTGGCAGGGTATAGCGTCGAGCAGTACTTC.

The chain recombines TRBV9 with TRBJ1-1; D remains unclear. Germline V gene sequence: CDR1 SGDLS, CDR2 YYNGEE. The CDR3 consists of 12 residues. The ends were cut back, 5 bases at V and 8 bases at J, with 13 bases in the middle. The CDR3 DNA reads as TGTGCCAGCAGTTCCAGGACCCGGGAAGCTTTCTTT. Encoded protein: CASSSRTREAFF.

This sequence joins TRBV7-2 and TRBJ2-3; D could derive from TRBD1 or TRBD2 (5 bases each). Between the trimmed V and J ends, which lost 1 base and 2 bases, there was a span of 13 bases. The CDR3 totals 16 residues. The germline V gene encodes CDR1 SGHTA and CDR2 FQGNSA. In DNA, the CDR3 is TGTGCCAGCAGCTTAGGGGGGAAGGGGAACACAGATACGCAGTATTTT. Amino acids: CASSLGGKGNTDTQYF.

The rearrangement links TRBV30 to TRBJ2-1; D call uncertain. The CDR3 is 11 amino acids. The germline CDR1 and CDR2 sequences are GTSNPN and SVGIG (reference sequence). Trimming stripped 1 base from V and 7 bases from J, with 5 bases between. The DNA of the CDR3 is TGTGCCTGGAGTGGGTTGAATGAGCAGTTCTTC. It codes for CAWSGLNEQFF.

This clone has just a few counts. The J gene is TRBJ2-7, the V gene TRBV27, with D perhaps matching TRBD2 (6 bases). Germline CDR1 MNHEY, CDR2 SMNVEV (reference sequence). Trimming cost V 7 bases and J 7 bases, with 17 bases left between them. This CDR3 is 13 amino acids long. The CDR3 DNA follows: TGTGCCAGCAAGGCGGCGGGAATAGGGGAGCAGTACTTC. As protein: CASKAAGIGEQYF.

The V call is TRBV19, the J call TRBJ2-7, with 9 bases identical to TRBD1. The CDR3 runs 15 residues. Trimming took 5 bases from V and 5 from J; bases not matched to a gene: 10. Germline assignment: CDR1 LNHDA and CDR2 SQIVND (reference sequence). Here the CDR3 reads CASSLPGQGMNEQYF. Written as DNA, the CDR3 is TGTGCCAGTAGTTTACCGGGACAGGGAATGAACGAGCAGTACTTC.

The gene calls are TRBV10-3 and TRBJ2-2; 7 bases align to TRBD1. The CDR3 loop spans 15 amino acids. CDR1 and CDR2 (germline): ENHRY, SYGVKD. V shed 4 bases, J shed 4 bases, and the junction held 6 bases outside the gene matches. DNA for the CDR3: TGTGCCATCAGTGGCCAGACAGGGATCACCGGGGAGCTGTTTTTT. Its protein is CAISGQTGITGELFF.

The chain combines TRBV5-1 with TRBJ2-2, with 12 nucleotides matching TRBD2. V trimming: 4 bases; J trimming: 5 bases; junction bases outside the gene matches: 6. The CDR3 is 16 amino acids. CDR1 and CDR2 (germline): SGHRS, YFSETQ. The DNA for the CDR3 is TGCGCCAGCAGCAAGGGACTAGCGGGCGTGACCGGGGAGCTGTTTTTT. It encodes CASSKGLAGVTGELFF.

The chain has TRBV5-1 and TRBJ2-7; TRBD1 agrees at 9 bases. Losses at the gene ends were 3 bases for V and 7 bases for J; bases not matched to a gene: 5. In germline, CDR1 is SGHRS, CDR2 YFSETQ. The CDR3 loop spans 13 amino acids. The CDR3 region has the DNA TGCGCCAGCAGCTGGGACAGGGCGGGGGAGCAGTACTTC. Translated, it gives CASSWDRAGEQYF.

The CDR3 region has the DNA TGTGCCAGCAGCTTCTCGCCAGTTAGCAATCAGCCCCAGCATTTT. This gives the protein CASSFSPVSNQPQHF. The chain is built from TRBV7-2 and TRBJ1-5; no clear D. Germline V gene lookup returns CDR1 SGHTA and CDR2 FQGNSA. V lost 3 bases, J lost 0 bases, and 9 bases lay in between. This CDR3 region has 15 residues.

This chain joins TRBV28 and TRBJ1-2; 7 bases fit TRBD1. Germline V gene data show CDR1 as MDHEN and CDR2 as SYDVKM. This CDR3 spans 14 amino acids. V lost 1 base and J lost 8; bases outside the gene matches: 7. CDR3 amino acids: CASSLSPGGKGYTF. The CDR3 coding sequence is TGTGCCAGCAGTTTATCTCCAGGGGGGAAGGGCTACACCTTC.

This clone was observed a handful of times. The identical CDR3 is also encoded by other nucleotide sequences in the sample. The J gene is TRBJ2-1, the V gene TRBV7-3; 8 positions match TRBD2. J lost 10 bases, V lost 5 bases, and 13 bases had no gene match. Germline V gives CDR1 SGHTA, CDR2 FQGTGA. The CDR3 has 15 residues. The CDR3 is CASSPGLDPSYEQFF. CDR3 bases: TGTGCCAGCAGCCCGGGACTAGACCCTTCATACGAGCAGTTCTTC. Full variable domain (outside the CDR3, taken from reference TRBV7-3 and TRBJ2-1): GAGVSQTPSNKVTEKGKYVELRCDPISGHTALYWYRQSLGQGPEFLIYFQGTGAADDSGLPNDRFFAVRPEGSVSTLKIQRTERGDSAVYLCASSPGLDPSYEQFFGPGTRLTVL.

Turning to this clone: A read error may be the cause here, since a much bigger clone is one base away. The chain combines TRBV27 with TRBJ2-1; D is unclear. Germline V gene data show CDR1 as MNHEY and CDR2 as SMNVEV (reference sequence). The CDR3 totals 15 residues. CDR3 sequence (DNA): TGTGCCAGCAATTTATACGGGTCGGCCTACAATGAGCAGTTCTTC. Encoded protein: CASNLYGSAYNEQFF.

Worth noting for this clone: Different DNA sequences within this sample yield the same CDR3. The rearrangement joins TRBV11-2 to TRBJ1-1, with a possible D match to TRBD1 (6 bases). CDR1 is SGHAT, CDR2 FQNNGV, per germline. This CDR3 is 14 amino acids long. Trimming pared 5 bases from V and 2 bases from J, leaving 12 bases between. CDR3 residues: CASSLQGLNTEAFF. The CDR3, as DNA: TGTGCCAGCAGCCTACAGGGTCTTAACACTGAAGCTTTCTTT.

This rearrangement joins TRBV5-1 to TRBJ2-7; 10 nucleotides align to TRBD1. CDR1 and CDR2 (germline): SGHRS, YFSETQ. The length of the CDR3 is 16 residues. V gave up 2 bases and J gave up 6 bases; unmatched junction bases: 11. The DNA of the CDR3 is TGCGCCAGCAGCTTAGGGCGACAGGGGGCGCCTCTCGAGCAGTACTTC. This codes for CASSLGRQGAPLEQYF.

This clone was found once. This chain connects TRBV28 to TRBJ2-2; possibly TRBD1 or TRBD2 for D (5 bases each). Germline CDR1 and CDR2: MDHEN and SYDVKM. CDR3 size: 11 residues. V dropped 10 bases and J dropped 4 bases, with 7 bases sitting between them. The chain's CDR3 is CATGTTGELFF. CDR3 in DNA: TGTGCCACTGGGACCACCGGGGAGCTGTTTTTT.

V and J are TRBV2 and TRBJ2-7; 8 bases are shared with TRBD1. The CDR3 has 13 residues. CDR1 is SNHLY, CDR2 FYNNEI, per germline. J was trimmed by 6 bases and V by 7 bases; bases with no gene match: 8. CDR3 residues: CASTLDRGPEQYF. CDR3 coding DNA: TGTGCCAGCACTTTAGACAGGGGACCCGAGCAGTACTTC.

The CDR3 reads CASSGGKGRAPYEQYF. The CDR3 region has the DNA TGTGCCAGCAGCGGAGGGAAGGGGCGCGCCCCCTACGAGCAGTACTTC. This chain uses TRBV9 with TRBJ2-7; TRBD1 or TRBD2 may be the D gene (5 bases each). The CDR3 runs to 16 residues. Germline CDR1 is SGDLS and CDR2 is YYNGEE. Trimming cost V 3 bases and J 2 bases, with 18 bases left between them. The whole variable domain, remainder taken from reference TRBV9 and TRBJ2-7, is DSGVTQTPKHLITATGQRVTLRCSPRSGDLSVYWYQQSLDQGLQFLIQYYNGEERAKGNILERFSAQQFPDLHSELNLSSLELGDSALYFCASSGGKGRAPYEQYFGPGTRLTVT.